This TCR beta chain emerged from a study of blood T cell repertoires in COVID-19. Study-level background: Collection of acute and convalescent COVID-19 samples took place in the United States, Italy and Spain. In each case, the material was cDNA or gDNA derived from T cells, B-cell-depleted T cells, or PBMCs.

As processed by the authors: How many nucleated cells were present was estimated from reference gene primer amplification. Profiling relied on immunoSEQ multiplex PCR, and the TCRdb table lists in-frame clones only, not all of them. The V and J calls and clone size are taken from that table; D and trimming were inferred from the DNA. The table has about 52,000 clones, around 86% seen once; the top ten hold around 7.5%. CDR1 LNHDA and CDR2 SQIVND come from the germline V gene (reference sequence). J lost 7 bases, V lost 3 bases, and 3 bases had no gene match. The CDR3 loop spans 15 amino acids. The sequenced material came from peripheral blood. The chain has TRBV19 and TRBJ1-6; TRBD1 aligns across 10 bases. The clonotype comes from a man aged 70-80 years with active COVID-19. The CDR3 spells CASSMGQGWNSPLHF. CDR3 bases: TGTGCCAGTAGTATGGGACAGGGGTGGAATTCACCCCTCCACTTT.